These 30 T cell receptor beta chains were all obtained from the same sample, sequenced in a study of monozygotic twins with inflammatory bowel disease. TCRdb reprocessed the 5' RACE reads, keeping one entry per CDR3 protein, no DNA. The sample's table shows more than 300,000 distinct CDR3 sequences. Sequencing was done on a sample of blood. All receptors come from a human donor with ulcerative colitis or Crohn's disease, or a healthy co-twin of an affected twin (not recorded which).

V and J are TRBV29-1 and TRBJ2-7; the TCRdb call, TRBD2, lacks DNA for checking. CDR3 length: 13 residues. The germline V gene encodes CDR1 SQVTM and CDR2 ANQGSEA. The CDR3 region is CSVEQGGTYEQYF.

The chain couples TRBV7-6 to TRBJ2-1; TCRdb indicates TRBD2, and absent DNA this call remains unverified. The CDR3 runs to 15 residues. The germline gives CDR1 SGHVS, CDR2 FNYEAQ. CDR3 region: CASSLAHGGRNEQFF.

This sequence joins TRBV7-9 and TRBJ2-7. Germline loops: CDR1 SEHNR, CDR2 FQNEAQ (reference sequence). The CDR3 length is 14 residues. This CDR3 reads CASSSEVTRYEQYF.

This rearrangement joins TRBV10-2 to TRBJ2-5; the TRBD1 assignment by TCRdb is unverifiable without DNA. The CDR3 totals 15 residues. Germline V lookup: CDR1 WSHSY, CDR2 SAAADI. The chain's CDR3 is CASSEWNYQGETQYF.

V and J are TRBV6-2 or TRBV6-3 and TRBJ2-1. The CDR3 totals 12 residues. Per the germline V gene, CDR1 is MNHEY and CDR2 is SVGEGT. The CDR3 loop is CASRYRYGEQFF.

V is TRBV27 and J is TRBJ2-7; TCRdb's D call of TRBD1 is untestable without DNA. Germline V gives CDR1 MNHEY, CDR2 SMNVEV (reference sequence). The CDR3 sequence is 15 residues long. CDR3: CASSTPTGAHYEQYF.

This sequence joins TRBV7-8 and TRBJ2-1; there is no DNA to check the TCRdb D call of TRBD2. The CDR3 is 15 residues long. Germline values: CDR1 SGHVS, CDR2 FQNEAQ. The CDR3 protein is CASSQGLAGRSEQFF.

The chain links TRBV6-2 or TRBV6-3 to TRBJ1-4. The CDR3 length is 11 residues. Germline loops: CDR1 MNHEY, CDR2 SVGEGT. The CDR3 protein is CASSHGGKLFF.

The V gene is TRBV10-3, the J gene TRBJ1-1. The germline V gene has CDR1 ENHRY and CDR2 SYGVKD. The CDR3 is made up of 13 amino acids. The CDR3: CAIKTGLDTEAFF.

V is TRBV7-9 and J is TRBJ1-4. The V gene's germline CDR1 is SEHNR and CDR2 FQNEAQ (reference sequence). The CDR3 runs to 12 residues. Here the CDR3 reads CASTTLNEKLFF.

The J gene is TRBJ1-1, the V gene TRBV5-1. The germline V gene encodes CDR1 SGHRS and CDR2 YFSETQ. The CDR3 sequence is 13 residues long. The CDR3 protein is CASSQGGPTEAFF. The entire variable domain, with the rest obtained from reference TRBV5-1 and TRBJ1-1, is as follows: KAGVTQTPRYLIKTRGQQVTLSCSPISGHRSVSWYQQTPGQGLQFLFEYFSETQRNKGNFPGRFSGRQFSNSRSEMNVSTLELGDSALYLCASSQGGPTEAFFGQGTRLTVV.

V is TRBV12-3 or TRBV12-4 and J is TRBJ1-5. The CDR3 totals 12 residues. This CDR3 is CASSAKWGSQHF.

The genes are TRBV15 and TRBJ2-1; TCRdb gives TRBD1 as the D gene, but with no DNA this cannot be confirmed. Germline V gene data show CDR1 as LNHNV and CDR2 as YYDKDF (reference sequence). The CDR3 covers 15 residues. The CDR3 reads CATSRVEDRGNEQFF.

V usage is TRBV6-2 or TRBV6-3 and J usage is TRBJ2-7; TCRdb gives TRBD2 as the D gene, but with no DNA this cannot be confirmed. CDR3 size: 15 residues. The germline V gene encodes CDR1 MNHEY and CDR2 SVGEGT. CDR3 region: CASSRLAQSSYEQYF.

V gene TRBV27 combines with J gene TRBJ2-5; the TCRdb D gene call, TRBD1, has no DNA to confirm it. The CDR3 has 14 amino acids. Germline loops: CDR1 MNHEY, CDR2 SMNVEV (reference sequence). CDR3: CASRLDRAGETQYF.

The chain is built from TRBV6-1 and TRBJ2-7; there is no DNA to check the TCRdb D call of TRBD2. In germline, CDR1 is MNHNS, CDR2 SASEGT. The CDR3 is 16 amino acids. This chain's CDR3 is CASSEEARGASYEQYF.

The V and J genes are TRBV9 and TRBJ1-4; TCRdb outputs TRBD1, but without DNA this stays unchecked. The CDR3 totals 15 residues. The V gene's germline CDR1 is SGDLS and CDR2 YYNGEE. The CDR3 sequence is CASSPWTGVNEKLFF.

The chain combines TRBV28 with TRBJ2-3; as DNA is missing, the TRBD1 call by TCRdb cannot be tested. From germline, CDR1 is MDHEN and CDR2 SYDVKM. The CDR3 loop spans 14 amino acids. This CDR3 reads CASRTGGSSPTQYF.

CDR3 residues: CASSPRQGTGELFF. This rearrangement joins TRBV7-2 to TRBJ2-2; TCRdb lists TRBD1, though no DNA is available to test this call. Germline-derived CDR1 and CDR2 are SGHTA and FQGNSA. The length of the CDR3 is 14 residues.

The chain couples TRBV7-2 to TRBJ2-3. There are 14 residues in the CDR3. Germline values: CDR1 SGHTA, CDR2 FQGNSA. CDR3 sequence reads: CASSLREDTDTQYF.

The V call is TRBV7-9, the J call TRBJ2-3; TCRdb names TRBD2, which stays unverified in the absence of DNA. This CDR3 is 15 amino acids long. Germline V gene data show CDR1 as SEHNR and CDR2 as FQNEAQ (reference sequence). CDR3 sequence reads: CASSFGAGGTDTQYF.

The V and J genes are TRBV7-9 and TRBJ1-4; the D call from TCRdb, TRBD1, cannot be confirmed without DNA. This CDR3 comprises 14 residues. CDR1 is SEHNR and CDR2 is FQNEAQ in the germline V gene (reference sequence). CDR3 in amino acids: CASSLSVGDEKLFF.

The gene calls are TRBV7-2 and TRBJ1-1; the TCRdb D gene call, TRBD1, has no DNA to confirm it. CDR1 is SGHTA and CDR2 is FQGNSA in the germline V gene. The CDR3 has 16 residues. The CDR3 is CASSLGQGGQNTEAFF. Supplemented by reference TRBV7-2 and TRBJ1-1, the full variable domain reads GAGVSQSPSNKVTEKGKDVELRCDPISGHTALYWYRQSLGQGLEFLIYFQGNSAPDKSGLPSDRFSAERTGGSVSTLTIQRTQQEDSAVYLCASSLGQGGQNTEAFFGQGTRLTVV.

The chain has TRBV11-3 and TRBJ2-3; there is no DNA to check the TCRdb D call of TRBD1. Per germline, CDR1 SGHNT and CDR2 YENEEA. The CDR3 sequence is 16 residues long. The CDR3 region is CASSPSPGGALDTQYF.

The chain links TRBV29-1 to TRBJ2-7; TCRdb designates TRBD1, a call that cannot be tested without DNA. The CDR3 contains 13 residues. Germline V CDR1 and CDR2: SQVTM, ANQGSEA. The CDR3 loop reads CSVDGQGFDEQYF.

The genes are TRBV7-6 and TRBJ2-1; as DNA is missing, the TRBD2 call by TCRdb cannot be tested. This CDR3 contains 15 residues. Germline V gene lookup returns CDR1 SGHVS and CDR2 FNYEAQ. This CDR3 is CASSFERETYNEQFF.

The chain combines TRBV28 with TRBJ2-7; the TRBD1 assignment by TCRdb is unverifiable without DNA. CDR1 MDHEN and CDR2 SYDVKM come from the germline V gene. The CDR3 contains 15 residues. CDR3 region: CASSFTSSPAYEQYF. The full variable domain, its missing parts supplied by reference TRBV28 and TRBJ2-7, is DVKVTQSSRYLVKRTGEKVFLECVQDMDHENMFWYRQDPGLGLRLIYFSYDVKMKEKGDIPEGYSVSREKKERFSLILESASTNQTSMYLCASSFTSSPAYEQYFGPGTRLTVT.

The chain is built from TRBV9 and TRBJ1-4; TCRdb's D call, TRBD1, is unchecked because there is no DNA. The CDR3 has 15 residues. CDR1 and CDR2 (germline): SGDLS, YYNGEE. CDR3 residues: CASSVRAPGNEKLFF.

The chain combines TRBV27 with TRBJ1-2. The CDR3 extends over 15 amino acids. Germline CDR1 is MNHEY and CDR2 is SMNVEV (reference sequence). This CDR3 is CASSLQVPGENGYTF.

The CDR3 region is CASSFIQGVPYEQYF. This chain joins TRBV27 and TRBJ2-7; TCRdb designates TRBD1, a call that cannot be tested without DNA. Germline V gene lookup returns CDR1 MNHEY and CDR2 SMNVEV (reference sequence). The CDR3 totals 15 residues.